The 4 T cell receptor beta chains given below trace back to one sample, sequenced in a study of identical twins. Each CDR3 protein is one row after TCRdb ran MiXCR on the 5' RACE reads. The sample lists 750,000 to 950,000 distinct CDR3 sequences, roughly an eighth occurring once. The sample was also reused in another study, on yellow fever vaccine responses in identical twins.

Material: PBMCs. The receptor set was obtained from a woman between 18 and 29 years old in good health.

The CDR3 loop is CASRTGTAYGEFF. The CDR3 coding sequence is TGTGCCAGCAGGACCGGGACAGCGTATGGGGAGTTCTTC. V gene TRBV2 combines with J gene TRBJ2-1, with 7 bases fitting TRBD1. The junction had 13 bases not matched to a gene; V was cut back by 6 bases and J by 14 bases. This CDR3 region has 13 residues. CDR1 SNHLY and CDR2 FYNNEI come from the germline V gene.

The chain's CDR3 is CAIRVAGNYEQYF. Written as DNA, the CDR3 is TGTGCCATCAGAGTAGCCGGGAACTACGAGCAGTACTTC. The chain has TRBV10-3 and TRBJ2-7, with a possible D match to TRBD2 (5 bases). The CDR3 loop spans 13 amino acids. V gave up 6 bases and J gave up 3 bases, with 12 bases separating them. CDR1 is ENHRY, CDR2 SYGVKD, per germline.

The CDR3 protein is CASSRTSGGSSTDTQYF. In DNA form, the CDR3 reads TGCGCCAGCAGTCGGACTAGCGGGGGGTCCAGCACAGATACGCAGTATTTT. The V and J genes are TRBV10-1 and TRBJ2-3; TRBD2 aligns across 14 bases. The J segment lost 0 bases and the V segment lost 5 bases, leaving 4 bases of the junction unmatched. The CDR3 totals 17 residues. CDR1 WNHNN and CDR2 SYGVQD come from the germline V gene (reference sequence).

The rearrangement joins TRBV29-1 to TRBJ2-5, with TRBD2 matching 8 bases. This CDR3 region has 13 residues. Germline V CDR1 and CDR2: SQVTM, ANQGSEA. The V gene end was trimmed by 6 bases and the J gene end by 5 bases; junction bases not matched to a gene: 8. The CDR3 region has the DNA TGCAGCGTGAGCGGGGGCCCAGCGGAGACCCAGTACTTC. It translates to CSVSGGPAETQYF.